This T cell receptor beta chain appears in the sequencing data of a study of T cells in localized non-small cell lung cancer. Whole-study results and caveats: The study found T cell clonality highest in uninvolved adjacent lung, above tumor. Since sequencing was restricted to only one region of the tumor, intratumor heterogeneity remains a possibility.

V gave up 3 bases and J gave up 3 bases, with 12 bases separating them. The CDR3 totals 15 residues. CDR1 MDHEN and CDR2 SYDVKM come from the germline V gene. Sequenced by immunoSEQ multiplex PCR; TCRdb stores in-frame clones only, minus some. Among roughly 48,000 clones, around three quarters were seen once, and the ten largest hold about 4.6%. A note on this clone: Its antigen is undetermined.

This chain connects TRBV28 to TRBJ1-5, with D perhaps matching TRBD1 (6 bases). Sequencing was performed on PBMCs, taken before any cancer treatment. The clonotype originates from a woman aged 35 to 70 with stage II lung adenocarcinoma. CDR3 loop: CASSFAGAFNQPQHF. In DNA, the CDR3 is TGTGCCAGCAGTTTCGCAGGGGCTTTCAATCAGCCCCAGCATTTT.